Below, 21 T cell receptor beta chains from the same sample are listed, as sequenced in a study of OX40 agonist ivuxolimab in advanced cancers. Libraries were prepared by immunoSEQ multiplex PCR; TCRdb keeps only in-frame clonotypes and omits some of them. The table includes 50,000 to 70,000 clones, around 80% detected once. The source was CD4+ or CD8+ T cells sorted from blood, collected in a trial of the OX40 agonist ivuxolimab. The origin of the receptors is an adult with an advanced solid tumor such as melanoma, head and neck, liver or kidney cancer.

The CDR3 DNA follows: TGTGCCAGCGGGGGGTTTTACGAGCAGTACTTC. Its protein is CASGGFYEQYF. The V and J genes are TRBV6-6 and TRBJ2-7; possibly TRBD2 for D (6 bases). V lost 8 bases to trimming and J lost 4 bases, with 9 bases between them. Germline V gene sequence: CDR1 MNHNY, CDR2 SVGAGI (reference sequence). CDR3 length: 11 residues.

This clone was seen a handful of times. The chain carries TRBV10-1 and TRBJ2-1, with D uncertain. V was pared by 4 bases and J by 8 bases, with 12 bases between. CDR3 size: 13 residues. In germline, CDR1 is WNHNN, CDR2 SYGVQD (reference sequence). The CDR3 DNA reads as TGCGCCAGCAGTGGGATCCTGGGTTATGAGCAGTTCTTC. Amino acids: CASSGILGYEQFF.

The J gene is TRBJ1-1, the V gene TRBV6-1; D is uncertain. V was trimmed by 2 bases and J by 1 base, leaving 5 bases between them. Germline V CDR1 and CDR2: MNHNS, SASEGT. The CDR3 spans 13 residues. In nucleotides, the CDR3 is TGTGCCAGCAGTGAACACGGGAACACTGAAGCTTTCTTT. Protein sequence: CASSEHGNTEAFF.

Details on this clone: At one end the junction does not follow the germline gene, possibly because of a read error. The rearrangement links TRBV30 to TRBJ1-2; the D gene is possibly TRBD1 (5 bases). CDR1 and CDR2 from the germline V gene are GTSNPN and SVGIG (reference sequence). This CDR3 comprises 14 residues. The CDR3: CAWSVPLIEGLGRF. DNA for the CDR3: TGTGCCTGGAGTGTACCGTTAATAGAGGGACTCGGGCGCTTC.

The CDR3 sequence: CASSSGQGKRTGELFF. CDR3 in DNA: TGTGCCAGCAGTTCTGGACAGGGGAAACGGACCGGGGAGCTGTTTTTT. V and J are TRBV5-4 and TRBJ2-2, with 9 nucleotides matching TRBD1. This CDR3 region has 16 residues. With V trimmed by 5 bases and J by 5 bases, 10 bases remained unmatched. Germline CDR1 and CDR2: SGHNT and YYREEE (reference sequence).

This clone has just a few counts. The V call is TRBV4-2, the J call TRBJ2-5; 10 bases agree with TRBD2. The length of the CDR3 is 15 residues. Germline loops: CDR1 LGHNA, CDR2 YNFKEQ. The V segment lost 1 base and the J segment 2 bases; nucleotides outside the gene matches: 1. The CDR3 DNA sequence: TGTGCCAGCAGCCAAGGACTAGCGGGTCAAGAGACCCAGTACTTC. This gives the protein CASSQGLAGQETQYF.

This clone showed up just once. The V gene is TRBV7-9, the J gene TRBJ1-6; no reliable D call. The CDR3 loop spans 13 amino acids. Trimming left V 2 bases short and J 4 bases short, with 3 bases between. The germline V gene encodes CDR1 SEHNR and CDR2 FQNEAQ (reference sequence). Here the CDR3 DNA reads TGTGCCAGCAGCTTACGGTATAATTCACCCCTCCACTTT. This sequence encodes CASSLRYNSPLHF.

The chain uses TRBV9 and TRBJ1-2; TRBD1 is a possible D gene (6 bases). The ends were cut back, 3 bases at V and 6 bases at J, with 12 bases in the middle. The germline gives CDR1 SGDLS, CDR2 YYNGEE. This CDR3 is built from 13 residues. CDR3 region: CASSEYRDHGYTF. Here the CDR3 DNA reads TGTGCCAGCAGCGAGTACAGGGACCATGGCTACACCTTC.

The table lists this clone with a few counts. The V call is TRBV7-9, the J call TRBJ1-1; 9 nucleotides agree with TRBD1. Unmatched junction bases numbered 7, after V lost 3 bases and J lost 5 bases. The length of the CDR3 is 15 residues. Germline assignment: CDR1 SEHNR and CDR2 FQNEAQ (reference sequence). The CDR3 here is CASSFGRQGGTEAFF. Written as DNA, the CDR3 is TGTGCCAGCAGCTTTGGGAGACAGGGGGGAACTGAAGCTTTCTTT.

The chain links TRBV19 to TRBJ2-7; 12 bases agree with TRBD2. Germline values: CDR1 LNHDA, CDR2 SQIVND (reference sequence). The V and J ends lost 5 bases and 7 bases, in that order; junction bases with no gene match: 9. The CDR3 covers 15 residues. The CDR3 DNA reads TGTGCCAGTAGTGTTACTAGCGGGAGGTCGCGTGAGCAGTACTTC. Translated: CASSVTSGRSREQYF.

This clone was detected a few times. The chain combines TRBV7-8 with TRBJ2-3, with 10 bases that match TRBD2. Germline loops: CDR1 SGHVS, CDR2 FQNEAQ. V trimming: 0 bases; J trimming: 8 bases; junction bases outside the gene matches: 11. This CDR3 has 17 amino acids. DNA of the CDR3: TGTGCCAGCAGCTTAGCCCTAGCGGGAGCCCTCGACGGTACGCAGTATTTT. Its protein product is CASSLALAGALDGTQYF. The full variable domain, its missing parts supplied by reference TRBV7-8 and TRBJ2-3, is GAGVSQSPRYKVAKRGQDVALRCDPISGHVSLFWYQQALGQGPEFLTYFQNEAQLDKSGLPSDRFFAERPEGSVSTLKIQRTQQEDSAVYLCASSLALAGALDGTQYFGPGTRLTVL.

V is TRBV9 and J is TRBJ2-3, with D hard to call. This CDR3 has 14 amino acids. The germline gives CDR1 SGDLS, CDR2 YYNGEE. Trimming removed 0 bases from V and 4 bases from J, with 9 bases in between. This CDR3 is CASSVGLKSDTQYF. DNA of the CDR3: TGTGCCAGCAGCGTAGGTCTTAAATCAGATACGCAGTATTTT.

This sequence joins TRBV7-9 and TRBJ2-5; D is possibly TRBD1 or TRBD2 (5 bases each). The germline CDR1 and CDR2 sequences are SEHNR and FQNEAQ (reference sequence). The V end lost 4 bases, the J end lost 7 bases, and 7 bases lay between the germline ends. CDR3 length: 11 amino acids. CDR3 coding DNA: TGTGCCAGCAGCTGGGACGGGACCCAGTACTTC. Translating it yields CASSWDGTQYF.

The chain recombines TRBV6-5 with TRBJ1-5; a weak D match, TRBD1 (5 bases). Germline V gene data show CDR1 as MNHEY and CDR2 as SVGAGI. The length of the CDR3 is 14 residues. V shed 2 bases and J shed 6 bases, with 11 bases lying between them. This CDR3 reads CASSYGGIGQPQHF. CDR3 nucleotide sequence: TGTGCCAGCAGTTACGGGGGTATCGGTCAGCCCCAGCATTTT.

This chain uses TRBV11-2 with TRBJ2-6; TRBD2 might be the D (6 bases). CDR1 is SGHAT and CDR2 is FQNNGV in the germline V gene. The CDR3 is 17 amino acids. Trimming stripped 2 bases from V and 4 bases from J, with 15 bases between. CDR3 protein: CASSLQGGVPGANVLTF. In DNA form, the CDR3 reads TGTGCCAGCAGCTTACAGGGCGGGGTCCCCGGGGCCAACGTCCTGACTTTC.

The V and J genes are TRBV18 and TRBJ2-7; possible D gene TRBD1, 6 bases. In germline, CDR1 is KGHSH, CDR2 LQKENI. With 4 bases removed from V and 4 bases from J, the gap between germline ends came to 14 bases. This CDR3 contains 14 residues. The chain's CDR3 is CASSQQGLTYEQYF. For the CDR3, the DNA is TGTGCCAGCTCACAACAGGGCCTTACGTACGAGCAGTACTTC.

The chain employs TRBV6-5 and TRBJ1-1; D possibly corresponds to TRBD1 (6 bases). CDR1 is MNHEY and CDR2 is SVGAGI in the germline V gene. The CDR3 loop spans 12 amino acids. Trimming left V 5 bases short and J 10 bases short, with 14 bases between. In nucleotides, the CDR3 is TGTGCCAGCAGTGAACGAGGGGGTTCAGCTTTCTTT. This gives the protein CASSERGGSAFF.

V gene TRBV15 combines with J gene TRBJ1-5; 8 bases agree with TRBD1. With V trimmed by 0 bases and J by 2 bases, 12 bases remained unmatched. CDR3 length equals 19 residues. The germline CDR1 and CDR2 sequences are LNHNV and YYDKDF (reference sequence). The CDR3 spells CATSRDARAGGSGNQPQHF. The CDR3 nucleotides read TGTGCCACCAGCAGAGATGCACGGGCAGGGGGCAGTGGCAATCAGCCCCAGCATTTT.

The chain is built from TRBV19 and TRBJ2-5; 13 bases are a match to TRBD2. Germline values: CDR1 LNHDA, CDR2 SQIVND (reference sequence). The V segment lost 5 bases and the J segment 4 bases; nucleotides outside the gene matches: 7. The CDR3 sequence is 16 residues long. CDR3 sequence: CASSFRTSGSGETQYF. Here the CDR3 DNA reads TGTGCCAGTAGTTTTCGGACTAGCGGGAGTGGAGAGACCCAGTACTTC.

CDR3 in DNA: TGTGCCAGCAGCTTAGGGTCGCCGACAGCCACCGGGGAGCTGTTTTTT. Protein: CASSLGSPTATGELFF. The V and J genes are TRBV7-6 and TRBJ2-2; a possible D gene is TRBD1 (5 bases). V was shortened by 1 base and J by 4 bases, with 13 bases between the two germline ends. Germline V gene lookup returns CDR1 SGHVS and CDR2 FNYEAQ. The CDR3 totals 16 residues.

The chain employs TRBV19 and TRBJ2-2; D is tentatively TRBD1 or TRBD2 (5 bases each). V was clipped by 3 bases and J by 4 bases, with 12 bases between them. The CDR3 contains 15 residues. Germline-derived CDR1 and CDR2 are LNHDA and SQIVND (reference sequence). The DNA of the CDR3 is TGTGCCAGTAGTATGGGGGTGATACTCACCGGGGAGCTGTTTTTT. Protein product: CASSMGVILTGELFF.